This T cell receptor beta chain emerged from a study of T cell responses to AZD1222 COVID-19 vaccine. As to this clone: Its antigen is undetermined.

It was second doses at about 4 or about 12 weeks that were pooled. CDR1 is MDHEN, CDR2 SYDVKM, per germline. V lost 8 bases and J lost 8, with 21 bases in between. This CDR3 is 14 amino acids long. General study findings and limits: Repertoire sampling was restricted to post-peak T cell response timepoints. Once two AZD1222 doses were given, Spike-specific TCR breadth and depth went up.

Assay used: immunoSEQ multiplex PCR; TCRdb lists only in-frame clones, some missing. The repertoire holds approximately 50,000 clones, 80% to 90% seen once, with 6.9% in the top ten. The chain carries TRBV28 and TRBJ1-1; no reliable D call. The sequencing used peripheral blood, collected 28 days after the second AZD1222 dose. The clonotype originates from an adult who received the AZD1222 COVID-19 vaccine. Written as DNA, the CDR3 is TGTGCCAGCTCAGAACTTGGCAGGCCGGAGGAAGCTTTCTTT. This gives the protein CASSELGRPEEAFF.